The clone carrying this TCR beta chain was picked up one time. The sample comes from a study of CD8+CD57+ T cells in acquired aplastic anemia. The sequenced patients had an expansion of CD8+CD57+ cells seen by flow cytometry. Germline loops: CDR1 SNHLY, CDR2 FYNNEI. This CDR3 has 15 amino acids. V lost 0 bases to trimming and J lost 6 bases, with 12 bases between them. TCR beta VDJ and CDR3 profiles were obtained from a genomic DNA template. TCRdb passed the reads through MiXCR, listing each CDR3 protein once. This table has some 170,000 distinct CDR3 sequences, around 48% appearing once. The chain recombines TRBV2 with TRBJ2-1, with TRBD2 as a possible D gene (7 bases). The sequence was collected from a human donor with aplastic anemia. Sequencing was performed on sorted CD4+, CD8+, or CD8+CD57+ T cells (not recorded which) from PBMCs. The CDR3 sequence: CASSEAGGRGNEQFF. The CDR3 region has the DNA TGTGCCAGCAGTGAAGCGGGGGGGCGAGGCAATGAGCAGTTCTTC.